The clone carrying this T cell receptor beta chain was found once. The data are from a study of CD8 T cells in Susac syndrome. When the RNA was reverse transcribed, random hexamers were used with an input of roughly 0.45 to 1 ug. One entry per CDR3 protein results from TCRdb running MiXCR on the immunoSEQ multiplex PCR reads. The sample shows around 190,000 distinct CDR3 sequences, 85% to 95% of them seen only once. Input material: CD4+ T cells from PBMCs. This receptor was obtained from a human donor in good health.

The CDR3 DNA sequence: TGTGCCAGCAGCCTTGAACCGGGCGAGCAGTACTTC. This encodes CASSLEPGEQYF. This rearrangement joins TRBV6-2 or TRBV6-3 to TRBJ2-7, with no clear D. The V and J ends lost 6 bases and 6 bases respectively, with 12 bases between them. The CDR3 length is 12 residues. Per the germline V gene, CDR1 is MNHEY and CDR2 is SVGEGT.